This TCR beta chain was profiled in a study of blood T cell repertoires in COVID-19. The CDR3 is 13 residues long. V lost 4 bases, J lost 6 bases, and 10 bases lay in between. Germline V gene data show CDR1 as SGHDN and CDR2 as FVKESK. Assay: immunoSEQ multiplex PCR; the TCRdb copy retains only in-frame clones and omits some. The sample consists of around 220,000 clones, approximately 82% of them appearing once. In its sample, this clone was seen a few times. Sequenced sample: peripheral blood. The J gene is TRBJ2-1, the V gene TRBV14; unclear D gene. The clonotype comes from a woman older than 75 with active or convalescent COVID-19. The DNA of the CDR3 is TGTGCCAGCAGCCCATTACTATCCAATGAGCAGTTCTTC. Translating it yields CASSPLLSNEQFF.